A selection of T cell receptor beta chains follows, all from one sample in a study of blood T cell repertoires in COVID-19. TCRdb's copy holds only in-frame clones and misses some; the assay was immunoSEQ multiplex PCR. Seen here are 130,000 to 150,000 clones, around 90% observed once, and the top ten hold roughly 3.9%. Specimen: PBMCs or T cells enriched from blood (not recorded which). All receptors come from a woman aged 40 to 55 who had been exposed to COVID-19. Each CDR3 is given with its conserved first and last residue. D genes are given only for firm matches. A clone size is listed for some rows: how often the clone was seen (once, few, many), or a class if it is expanded.

CASSEDRDFNSPLHF	TGCGCCAGCAGTGAGGACCGGGACTTTAATTCACCCCTCCACTTT	TRBV10-1	TRBJ1-6	NA	NA
CASQGLGTYGYTF	TGTGCCAGCCAGGGTCTCGGCACCTATGGCTACACCTTC	TRBV2	TRBJ1-2	NA	NA
CASSDPRGGVLRLPQHF	TGTGCCAGCAGTGATCCTAGGGGGGGGGTTCTAAGGTTGCCCCAGCATTTT	TRBV6-1	TRBJ1-5	once	NA
CASSHVRATGELFF	TGTGCCAGCAGTCATGTCAGGGCCACCGGGGAGCTGTTTTTT	TRBV6-5	TRBJ2-2	NA	NA
CASSGRGYNEQFF	TGTGCCAGCAGTGGCAGGGGCTACAATGAGCAGTTCTTC	TRBV12-3/TRBV12-4	TRBJ2-1	NA	NA
CASSQPGQQETQYF	TGTGCCAGCAGCCAACCGGGACAACAAGAGACCCAGTACTTC	TRBV25-1	TRBJ2-5	NA	NA
CASSLDRVWDEQYF	TGTGCCAGCAGCCTGGACAGAGTGTGGGACGAGCAGTACTTC	TRBV5-6	TRBJ2-7	NA	NA
CASSLQGSSYEQYF	TGTGCCAGCAGTTTACAGGGGAGCTCCTACGAGCAGTACTTC	TRBV27	TRBJ2-7	NA	NA
CASSPTGARIMLNTEAFF	TGTGCCAGCAGTCCAACAGGGGCGAGGATTATGTTGAACACTGAAGCTTTCTTT	TRBV6-6	TRBJ1-1	NA	TRBD1
CASSDVGIDNQPQHF	TGTGCCAGCAGTGATGTGGGCATAGACAATCAGCCCCAGCATTTT	TRBV2	TRBJ1-5	once	NA
CATSSGTSTDTQYF	TGTGCCACCTCTAGCGGGACTAGCACAGATACGCAGTATTTT	TRBV19	TRBJ2-3	NA	TRBD2
CASSPRGGTFTDEKLFF	TGTGCCAGCAGCCCCCGGGGGGGGACCTTTACGGATGAAAAACTGTTTTTT	TRBV5-5	TRBJ1-4	NA	NA
CATSRDRRGEGYTF	TGTGCCACCAGCAGAGATCGCCGGGGGGAAGGCTACACCTTC	TRBV15	TRBJ1-2	NA	NA
CASSYGELEQFF	TGTGCCAGCAGTTACGGGGAGCTAGAGCAGTTCTTC	TRBV6-5	TRBJ2-1	NA	NA
CASLPQQGLIEKLFF	TGTGCCAGCCTACCTCAGCAGGGTTTGATTGAAAAACTGTTTTTT	TRBV6-5	TRBJ1-4	NA	NA
CASSVPGIYNEQFF	TGTGCCAGCAGTGTACCGGGAATTTACAATGAGCAGTTCTTC	TRBV2	TRBJ2-1	few	NA
CASSLNPDRDEQYF	TGTGCCAGCAGCCTAAACCCGGACAGGGACGAGCAGTACTTC	TRBV3-1/TRBV3-2	TRBJ2-7	NA	TRBD1
CASSPVLVFSGANVLTF	TGTGCCAGCAGTCCGGTTCTGGTTTTCTCCGGGGCCAACGTCCTGACTTTC	TRBV6-2/TRBV6-3	TRBJ2-6	NA	NA
CASSDLNPTNSPLHF	TGTGCCAGCTCCGATCTAAACCCCACGAATTCACCCCTCCACTTT	TRBV28	TRBJ1-6	NA	NA
CASSEILAGEDTQYF	TGCGCCAGCAGCGAGATACTAGCGGGGGAAGATACGCAGTATTTT	TRBV5-1	TRBJ2-3	NA	TRBD2
CASRTSGGPGETQYF	TGTGCCAGCAGAACCTCCGGGGGGCCGGGAGAGACCCAGTACTTC	TRBV2	TRBJ2-5	NA	NA
CASSQVRTGERYSNQPQHF	TGCGCCAGCAGCCAAGTACGGACAGGGGAGCGATATAGCAATCAGCCCCAGCATTTT	TRBV4-1	TRBJ1-5	NA	TRBD1
CASSYQTSGRTGELFF	TGTGCCAGCAGTTACCAGACTAGCGGGAGAACCGGGGAGCTGTTTTTT	TRBV6-2/TRBV6-3	TRBJ2-2	NA	TRBD2
CASSFSAGNQPQHF	TGTGCCAGCAGTTTCAGTGCCGGCAATCAGCCCCAGCATTTT	TRBV28	TRBJ1-5	NA	NA
CASSRRGGDLNTEAFF	TGTGCCAGCTCACGACGAGGGGGGGATCTGAACACTGAAGCTTTCTTT	TRBV18	TRBJ1-1	NA	NA
CASSKTSAEQFF	TGTGCCAGCAGCAAAACTAGTGCTGAGCAGTTCTTC	TRBV7-9	TRBJ2-1	NA	NA